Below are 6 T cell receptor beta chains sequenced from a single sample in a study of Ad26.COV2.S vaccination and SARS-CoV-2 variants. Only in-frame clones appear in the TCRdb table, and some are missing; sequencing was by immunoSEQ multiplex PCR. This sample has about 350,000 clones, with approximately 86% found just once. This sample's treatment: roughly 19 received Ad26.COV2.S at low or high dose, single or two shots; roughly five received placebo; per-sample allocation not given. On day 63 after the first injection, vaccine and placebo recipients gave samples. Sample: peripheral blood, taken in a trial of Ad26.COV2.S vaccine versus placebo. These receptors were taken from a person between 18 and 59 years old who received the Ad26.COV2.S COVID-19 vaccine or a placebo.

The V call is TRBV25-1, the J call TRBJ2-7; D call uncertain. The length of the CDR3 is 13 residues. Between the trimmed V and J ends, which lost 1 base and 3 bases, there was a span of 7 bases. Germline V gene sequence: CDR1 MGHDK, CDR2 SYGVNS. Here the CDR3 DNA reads TGTGCCAGCAGTGAATTGGGCTTCTACGAGCAGTACTTC. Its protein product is CASSELGFYEQYF.

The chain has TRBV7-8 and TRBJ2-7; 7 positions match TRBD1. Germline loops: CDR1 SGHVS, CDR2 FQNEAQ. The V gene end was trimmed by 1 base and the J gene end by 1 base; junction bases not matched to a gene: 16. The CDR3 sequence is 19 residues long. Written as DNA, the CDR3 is TGTGCCAGCAGCTTAGGTAGTTACAGGGGAAGGGCTAGGTCCTACGAGCAGTACTTC. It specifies CASSLGSYRGRARSYEQYF.

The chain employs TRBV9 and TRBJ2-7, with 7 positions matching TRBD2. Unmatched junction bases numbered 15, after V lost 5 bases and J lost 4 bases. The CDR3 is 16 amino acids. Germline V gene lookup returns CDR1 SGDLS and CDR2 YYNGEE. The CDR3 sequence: CASSGPRGSATYEQYF. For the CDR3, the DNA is TGTGCCAGCAGTGGCCCCCGCGGGAGTGCCACTTACGAGCAGTACTTC.

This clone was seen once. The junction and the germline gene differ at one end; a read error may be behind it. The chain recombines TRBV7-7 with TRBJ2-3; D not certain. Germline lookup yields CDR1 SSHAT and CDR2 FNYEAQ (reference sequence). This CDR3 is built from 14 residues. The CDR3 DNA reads TGTGCTAGCAGCTTAGGAGCAGGAGCAGATACGCAGTATTTT. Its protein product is CASSLGAGADTQYF.

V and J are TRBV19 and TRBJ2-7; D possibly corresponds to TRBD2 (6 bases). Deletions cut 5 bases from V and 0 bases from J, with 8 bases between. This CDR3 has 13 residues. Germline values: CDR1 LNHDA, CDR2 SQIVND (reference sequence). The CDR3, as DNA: TGTGCCAGTAGTCGGGGGTTCTCCTACGAGCAGTACTTC. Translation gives CASSRGFSYEQYF. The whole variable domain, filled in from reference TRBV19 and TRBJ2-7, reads DGGITQSPKYLFRKEGQNVTLSCEQNLNHDAMYWYRQDPGQGLRLIYYSQIVNDFQKGDIAEGYSVSREKKESFPLTVTSAQKNPTAFYLCASSRGFSYEQYFGPGTRLTVT.

The CDR3: CASSELAVPGEKLFF. CDR3 DNA sequence: TGTGCCAGCAGTGAATTAGCTGTTCCTGGGGAAAAACTGTTTTTT. The chain links TRBV6-1 to TRBJ1-4, with unresolved D. Between the trimmed V and J ends, which lost 2 bases and 8 bases, there was a span of 15 bases. Per the germline V gene, CDR1 is MNHNS and CDR2 is SASEGT. The CDR3 sequence is 15 residues long.